This T cell receptor (beta chain) was captured in a study of CD8+CD57+ T cells in acquired aplastic anemia. CD8+CD57+ cell expansion, shown by flow cytometry, had occurred in the patients selected for sequencing. Severe acquired aplastic anemia was the diagnosis recorded for all patients. Blood sampling was performed on the patients, and none of them had received therapy by then. Overall study findings and caveats: Overlap between patients and controls comprised roughly 30 CD8+ CDR3 sequences.

This clonotype was found a few times. Its target is unknown. According to the study, genomic DNA was the template for TCR beta VDJ and CDR3 profiling. MiXCR, applied by TCRdb to the reads, yields one record per CDR3 protein. The data contain 170,000 or so distinct CDR3 sequences, 40% to 60% of them singletons. Trimming cost V 2 bases and J 2 bases; bases outside gene matches: 21. This CDR3 is built from 21 residues. This chain links TRBV23-1 with TRBJ2-7, with 10 bases fitting TRBD2. TRBV23-1 is recorded as an ORF, its role being uncertain. The receptor was derived from a human donor with aplastic anemia. Sequenced input: sorted CD4+, CD8+, or CD8+CD57+ T cells (not recorded which) from PBMCs. DNA of the CDR3: TGCGCCAGCAGTCAAGCGGTCAGGGGCTCTCCTAGCGGGAGATACCCCTACGAGCAGTACTTC. Amino acid sequence: CASSQAVRGSPSGRYPYEQYF.